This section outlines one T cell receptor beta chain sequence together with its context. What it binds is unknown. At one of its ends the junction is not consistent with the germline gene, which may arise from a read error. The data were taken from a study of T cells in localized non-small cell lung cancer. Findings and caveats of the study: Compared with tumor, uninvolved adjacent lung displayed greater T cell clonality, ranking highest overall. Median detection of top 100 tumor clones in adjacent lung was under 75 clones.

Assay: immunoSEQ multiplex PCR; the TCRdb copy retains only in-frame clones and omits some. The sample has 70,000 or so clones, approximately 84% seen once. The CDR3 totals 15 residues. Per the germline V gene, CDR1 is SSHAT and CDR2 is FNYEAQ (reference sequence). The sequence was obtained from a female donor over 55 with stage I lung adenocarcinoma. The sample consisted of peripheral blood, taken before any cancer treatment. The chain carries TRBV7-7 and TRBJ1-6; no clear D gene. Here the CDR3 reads CASSPNGNYNSPLHF. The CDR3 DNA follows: TGTGCTAGCAGCCCAAACGGCAACTATAATTCACCCCTCCACTTT.